This T cell receptor beta chain originates from a study of blood T cell repertoires in COVID-19. About the research overall: Samples representing acute and convalescent COVID-19 were sourced from the United States, Italy and Spain. T cells, B-cell-depleted T cells, or PBMCs supplied cDNA or gDNA.

Enrolled during active infection, Seattle patients were then followed longitudinally. This clone has only one observation. As processed by the authors: Amplification with reference gene primers provided the estimates of nucleated cell counts. Method: immunoSEQ multiplex PCR; TCRdb's copy keeps in-frame clones and lacks some. V and J calls and clone size are given by that table; D and trimming were obtained from the DNA. The sample shows about 59,000 clones, more than 80% of them seen only once. The sequence was collected from a man in his sixties with COVID-19, enrolled during active disease. The sequencing sample was made of peripheral blood.

CDR3 nucleotide sequence: TGTGCCAGCAGTCGTCGAGTAGCGGCCCCGGGTGAGCAGTTCTTC. Translating it yields CASSRRVAAPGEQFF. V is TRBV6-2 or TRBV6-3 and J is TRBJ2-1, with D possibly TRBD2 on 6 matching bases. Germline-derived CDR1 and CDR2 are MNHEY and SVGEGT. V was shortened by 5 bases and J by 9 bases, with 20 bases between the two germline ends. This CDR3 is 15 amino acids long.